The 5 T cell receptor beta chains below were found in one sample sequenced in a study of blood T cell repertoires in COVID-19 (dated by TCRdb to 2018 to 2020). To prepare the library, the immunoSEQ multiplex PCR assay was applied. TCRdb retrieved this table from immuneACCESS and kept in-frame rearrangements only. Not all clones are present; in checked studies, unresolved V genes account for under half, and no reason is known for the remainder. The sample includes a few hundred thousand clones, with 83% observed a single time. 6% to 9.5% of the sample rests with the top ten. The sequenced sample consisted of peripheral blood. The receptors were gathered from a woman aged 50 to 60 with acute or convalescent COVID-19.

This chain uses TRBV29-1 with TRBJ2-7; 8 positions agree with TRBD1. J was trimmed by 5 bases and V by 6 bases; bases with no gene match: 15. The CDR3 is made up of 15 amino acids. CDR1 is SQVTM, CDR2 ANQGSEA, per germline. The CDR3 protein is CSVGGNGQGTHEQYF. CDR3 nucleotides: TGCAGCGTGGGCGGAAATGGACAGGGAACCCACGAGCAGTACTTC.

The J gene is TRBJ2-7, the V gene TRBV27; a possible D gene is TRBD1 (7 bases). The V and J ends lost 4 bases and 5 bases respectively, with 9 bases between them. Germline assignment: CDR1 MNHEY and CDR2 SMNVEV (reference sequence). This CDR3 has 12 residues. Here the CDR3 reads CASSSGGNEQYF. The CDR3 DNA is TGTGCCAGCAGTTCAGGGGGGAACGAGCAGTACTTC.

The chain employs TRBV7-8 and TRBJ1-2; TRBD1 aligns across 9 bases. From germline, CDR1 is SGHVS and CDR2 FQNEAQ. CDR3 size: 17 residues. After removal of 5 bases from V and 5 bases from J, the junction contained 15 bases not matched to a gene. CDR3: CASSIMGQGGLVYGYTF. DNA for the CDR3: TGTGCCAGCAGCATCATGGGACAGGGAGGTCTGGTGTATGGCTACACCTTC.

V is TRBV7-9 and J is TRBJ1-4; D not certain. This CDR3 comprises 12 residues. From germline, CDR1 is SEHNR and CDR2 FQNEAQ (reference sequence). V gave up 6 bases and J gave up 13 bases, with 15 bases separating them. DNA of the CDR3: TGTGCCAGCAGTTACCGGGAGGTCGCACTGTTTTTT. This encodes CASSYREVALFF.

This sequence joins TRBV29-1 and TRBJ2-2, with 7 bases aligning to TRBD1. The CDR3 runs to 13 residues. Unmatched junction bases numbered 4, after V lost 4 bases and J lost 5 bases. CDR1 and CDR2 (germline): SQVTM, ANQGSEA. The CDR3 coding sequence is TGCAGCGTTGGGACAGGCGGGACCGGGGAGCTGTTTTTT. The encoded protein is CSVGTGGTGELFF.